The source of this T cell receptor beta chain is a study of T cells in Graves' hyperthyroidism and ophthalmopathy (dated by TCRdb to between 2018 and 2020). Study-level background: Peripheral blood samples were taken at initial diagnosis, before any treatment was given. A discovery cohort of about a hundred patients, about 40 with Graves' ophthalmopathy and approximately 57 with stable Graves' hyperthyroidism, was used to find distinguishing TCR V-J signatures. An independent validation cohort of fewer than 20 hyperthyroidism patients and 17 patients who later progressed to ophthalmopathy tested prospective prediction of ophthalmopathy. The 80 to 100 discovery patients were randomly divided into training and test sets at a 7:3 ratio. In about 6 Graves' hyperthyroidism patients, the study also compared T-cell repertoires from thyroid tissue with T-cell repertoires from blood. Following sampling, methimazole starting at 30 mg daily was given to hyperthyroidism patients, and high-dose intravenous methylprednisolone was given to ophthalmopathy patients. According to the paper, TCR Vbeta CDR3 sequencing was carried out on roughly 130 peripheral blood samples, which came from under 50 ophthalmopathy, approximately 72 hyperthyroidism and about 17 progressor patients. General findings and caveats noted by the study authors: Blood samples also contained most of the expanded thyroid clonotypes (frequency above 0.001), which suggests that blood repertoires may reflect thyroid immune responses. During validation, the model predicted progression to ophthalmopathy a median of around 6 months ahead of onset, with around 70% sensitivity and more than 72% specificity. Ophthalmopathy was separated from stable hyperthyroidism by a 13 V-J signature model, with about 88% sensitivity and about 81% specificity obtained in cross-validation and 80%/75% obtained in testing. No statistical method was used to fix the sample size in advance, and group allocation was not hidden from the investigators.

In the case of this clonotype: Its antigen target is currently unknown. A much more abundant neighbour one base away suggests this may be a read error.

In the ophthalmopathy patients, disease was moderately to severely active, with a Clinical Activity Score of 3 or more, a NOSPECS grade of 4 or more, and a duration of less than 3 months. The study excluded patients with uncontrolled infections, other autoimmune diseases, pregnancy or lactation. Clinical symptoms, serum thyroxine and TRAb, thyroid ultrasound, and orbital computed tomography formed the basis for the diagnoses. Ficoll-Paque density gradient centrifugation was used to isolate PBMCs from 9.5 to 10 ml of fresh peripheral blood. Total RNA was extracted with Trizol reagent, and quality was checked on an Agilent 2100 Bioanalyzer. TCR beta CDR3 regions were amplified from RNA transcripts. The TCR CDR3 was subjected to a first round of RT-PCR using the HTBI primer set and the Qiagen OneStep RT-PCR kit. The libraries were constructed in a second round of multiplex PCR and then size-selected and purified. The libraries were sequenced on an Illumina HiSeq2000 using paired-end 100 bp reads. The source study handled its data this way. Raw data were processed with SOAPnuke, discarding reads with adapters, uncalled bases, mean Phred below 15, or no exact constant-primer or identifier match. High-quality paired reads were merged with COPE v1.2.5, and unique nucleotide sequences were defined as clonotypes. MiTCR v1.1 was used to align the clonotypes against IMGT TRBV, TRBD and TRBJ reference segments. The analysis included only V-J combinations with a frequency above 0.0001, which together covered approximately 99% of the repertoires. The TCS score was defined as F50 (clonal expansion) divided by E x V (chaos), with BLOSUM62-based TCRdist calculated between CDR3 peptides within each V-J. Welch's t-statistics and random forest reduced some 510 V-J features to about 13, which were used in a naive Bayes classifier (R e1071). TCRdb's own reprocessing of the public reads used fastp at Q25 and MiXCR and kept productive beta chains. Each entry merges the rows of one CDR3 protein and shows their most common DNA and genes. The V and J calls were not made by the authors but by TCRdb's processing. In all, the sample holds approximately 620,000 distinct CDR3 sequences, and approximately 16% of those were seen once. Around 3.5% of the sample is taken by the ten largest.

CDR1 and CDR2 (DFQATT, SNEGSKA) derive from the germline V gene (reference sequence). From the cysteine through the phenylalanine, the CDR3 covers 17 amino acids. The DNA shown is the 51-base CDR3, in frame from base 1. The chain joins TRBV20-1 to TRBJ1-4; no D gene is confidently identified. The clonotype comes from a woman between 40 and 50 years old with Graves' ophthalmopathy. The specimen was blood. CDR3 region: CSARDLTPRSTDEKLFF. The DNA is TGCAGTGCTAGAGATCTCACGCCGCGCTCAACTGATGAAAAACTGTTTTTT.